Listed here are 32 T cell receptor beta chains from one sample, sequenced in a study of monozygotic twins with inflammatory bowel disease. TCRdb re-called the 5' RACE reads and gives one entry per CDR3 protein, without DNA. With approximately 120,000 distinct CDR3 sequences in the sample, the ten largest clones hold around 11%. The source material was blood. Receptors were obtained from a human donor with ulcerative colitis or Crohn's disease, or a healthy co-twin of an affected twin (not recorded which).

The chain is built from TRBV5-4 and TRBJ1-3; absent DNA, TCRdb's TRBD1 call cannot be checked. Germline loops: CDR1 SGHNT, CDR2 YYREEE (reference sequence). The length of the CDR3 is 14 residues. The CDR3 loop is CASSSAPGSNTIYF. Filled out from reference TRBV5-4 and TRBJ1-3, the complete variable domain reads ETGVTQSPTHLIKTRGQQVTLRCSSQSGHNTVSWYQQALGQGPQFIFQYYREEENGRGNFPPRFSGLQFPNYSSELNVNALELDDSALYLCASSSAPGSNTIYFGEGSWLTVV.

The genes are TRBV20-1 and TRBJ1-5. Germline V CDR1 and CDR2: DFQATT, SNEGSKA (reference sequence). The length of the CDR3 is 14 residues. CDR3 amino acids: CSASGYWSNQPQHF.

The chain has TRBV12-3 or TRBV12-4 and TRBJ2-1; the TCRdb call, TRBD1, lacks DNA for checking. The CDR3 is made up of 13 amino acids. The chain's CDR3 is CASSFGPRGEQFF.

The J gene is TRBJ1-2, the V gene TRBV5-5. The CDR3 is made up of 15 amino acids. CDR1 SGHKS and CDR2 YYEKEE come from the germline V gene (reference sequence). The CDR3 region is CASSLSTYTNYGYTF.

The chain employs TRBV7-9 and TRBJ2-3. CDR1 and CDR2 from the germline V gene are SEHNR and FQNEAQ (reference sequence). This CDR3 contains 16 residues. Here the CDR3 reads CASSLMPSGSTDTQYF.

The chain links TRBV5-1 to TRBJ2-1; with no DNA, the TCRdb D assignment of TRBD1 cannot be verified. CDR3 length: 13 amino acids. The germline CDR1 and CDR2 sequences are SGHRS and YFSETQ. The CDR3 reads CASSLGDTNEQFF.

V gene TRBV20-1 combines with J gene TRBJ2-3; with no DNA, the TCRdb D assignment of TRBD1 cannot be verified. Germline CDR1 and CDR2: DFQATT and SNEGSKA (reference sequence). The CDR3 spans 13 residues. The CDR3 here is CRPTSPLSLTQYF.

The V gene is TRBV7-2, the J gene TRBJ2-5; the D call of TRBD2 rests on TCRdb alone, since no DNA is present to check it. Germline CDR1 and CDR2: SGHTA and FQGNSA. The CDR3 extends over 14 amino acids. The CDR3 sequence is CASSSGAGVETQYF. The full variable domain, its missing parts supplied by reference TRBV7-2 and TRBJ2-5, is GAGVSQSPSNKVTEKGKDVELRCDPISGHTALYWYRQSLGQGLEFLIYFQGNSAPDKSGLPSDRFSAERTGGSVSTLTIQRTQQEDSAVYLCASSSGAGVETQYFGPGTRLLVL.

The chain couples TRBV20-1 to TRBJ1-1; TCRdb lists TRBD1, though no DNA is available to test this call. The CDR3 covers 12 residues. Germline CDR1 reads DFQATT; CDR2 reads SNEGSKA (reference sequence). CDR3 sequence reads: CSAAQTNTEAFF.

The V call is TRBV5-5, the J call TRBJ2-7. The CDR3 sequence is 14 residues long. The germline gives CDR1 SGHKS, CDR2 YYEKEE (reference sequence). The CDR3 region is CASSREGSCHPQYF.

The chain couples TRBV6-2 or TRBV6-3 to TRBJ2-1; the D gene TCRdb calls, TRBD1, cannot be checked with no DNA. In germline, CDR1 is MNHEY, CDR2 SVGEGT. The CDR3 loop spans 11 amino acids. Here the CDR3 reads CASSLGAEQFF.

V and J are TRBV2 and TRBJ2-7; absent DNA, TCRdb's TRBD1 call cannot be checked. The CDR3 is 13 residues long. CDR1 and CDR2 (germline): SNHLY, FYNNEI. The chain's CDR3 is CASSARRGYEQYF.

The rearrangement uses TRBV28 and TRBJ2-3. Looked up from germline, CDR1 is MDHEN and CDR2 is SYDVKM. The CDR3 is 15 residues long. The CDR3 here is CASSLSWGSTDTQYF.

The CDR3 region is CSVAIAGGQDTEAFF. J is TRBJ1-1 and V is TRBV29-1; there is no DNA to check the TCRdb D call of TRBD1. The CDR3 runs 15 residues. The germline V gene encodes CDR1 SQVTM and CDR2 ANQGSEA.

The CDR3 region is CASSFEGPTNEKLFF. V gene TRBV28 combines with J gene TRBJ1-4; without DNA, the TCRdb call of TRBD1 cannot be checked. The germline gives CDR1 MDHEN, CDR2 SYDVKM. The CDR3 is 15 amino acids.

CDR3 in amino acids: CASSGWGGYEKLFF. J is TRBJ1-4 and V is TRBV28. The germline V gene has CDR1 MDHEN and CDR2 SYDVKM. There are 14 residues in the CDR3.

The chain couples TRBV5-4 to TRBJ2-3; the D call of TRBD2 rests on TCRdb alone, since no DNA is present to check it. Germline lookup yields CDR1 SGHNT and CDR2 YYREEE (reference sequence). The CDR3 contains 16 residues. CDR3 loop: CASSLDGLATTDTQYF.

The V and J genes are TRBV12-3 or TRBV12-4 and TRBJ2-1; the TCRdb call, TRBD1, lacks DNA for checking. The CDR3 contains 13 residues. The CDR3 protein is CATSGGWMDEQFF.

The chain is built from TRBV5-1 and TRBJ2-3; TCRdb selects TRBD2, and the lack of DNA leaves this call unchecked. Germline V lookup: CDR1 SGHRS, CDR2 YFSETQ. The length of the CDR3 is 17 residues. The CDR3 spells CASSLTTSGGGTDTQYF.

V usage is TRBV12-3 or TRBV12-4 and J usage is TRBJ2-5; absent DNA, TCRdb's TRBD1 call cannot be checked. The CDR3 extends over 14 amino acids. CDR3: CASSLDAGKETQYF.

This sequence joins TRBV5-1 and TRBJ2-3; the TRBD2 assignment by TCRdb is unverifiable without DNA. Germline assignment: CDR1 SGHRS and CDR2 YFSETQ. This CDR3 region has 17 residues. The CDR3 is CASSLGLAGDGIDTQYF.

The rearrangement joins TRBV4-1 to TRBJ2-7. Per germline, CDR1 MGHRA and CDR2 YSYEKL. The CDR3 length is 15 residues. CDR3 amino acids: CASSQVDLARNEQYF.

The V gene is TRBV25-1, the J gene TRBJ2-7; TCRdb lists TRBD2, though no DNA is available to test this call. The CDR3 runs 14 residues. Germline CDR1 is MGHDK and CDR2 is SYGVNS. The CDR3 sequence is CASRGLAVSYEQYF.

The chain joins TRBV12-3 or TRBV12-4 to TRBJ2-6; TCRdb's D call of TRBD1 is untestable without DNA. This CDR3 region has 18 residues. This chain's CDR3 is CASSLRGRQSLGANVLTF.

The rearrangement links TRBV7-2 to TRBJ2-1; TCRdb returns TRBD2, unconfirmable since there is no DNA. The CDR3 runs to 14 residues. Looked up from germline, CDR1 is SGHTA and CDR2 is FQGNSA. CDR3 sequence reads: CASSLAGGSNEQFF.

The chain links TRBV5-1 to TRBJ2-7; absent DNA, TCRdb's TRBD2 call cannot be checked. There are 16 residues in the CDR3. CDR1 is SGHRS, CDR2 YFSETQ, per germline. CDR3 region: CASSLTRAGRVYEQYF.

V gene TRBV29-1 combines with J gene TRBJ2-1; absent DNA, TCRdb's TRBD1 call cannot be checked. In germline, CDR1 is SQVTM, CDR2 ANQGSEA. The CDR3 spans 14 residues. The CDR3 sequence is CSVVGASSYNEQFF.

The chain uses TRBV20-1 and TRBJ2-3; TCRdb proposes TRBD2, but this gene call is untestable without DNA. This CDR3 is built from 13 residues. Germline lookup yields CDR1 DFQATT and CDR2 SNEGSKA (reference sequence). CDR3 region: CSASSGGTDTQYF.

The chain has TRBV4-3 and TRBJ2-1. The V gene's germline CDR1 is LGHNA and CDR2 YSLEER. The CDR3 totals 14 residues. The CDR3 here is CASSQATFLNEQFF.

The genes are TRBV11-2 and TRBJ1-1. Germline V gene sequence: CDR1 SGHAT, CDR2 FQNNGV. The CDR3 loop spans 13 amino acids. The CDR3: CASSFADDTEAFF.

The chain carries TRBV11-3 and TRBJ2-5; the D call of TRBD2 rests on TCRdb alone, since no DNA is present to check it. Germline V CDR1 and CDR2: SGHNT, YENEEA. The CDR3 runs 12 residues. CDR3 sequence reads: CASIMRVQTQYF.

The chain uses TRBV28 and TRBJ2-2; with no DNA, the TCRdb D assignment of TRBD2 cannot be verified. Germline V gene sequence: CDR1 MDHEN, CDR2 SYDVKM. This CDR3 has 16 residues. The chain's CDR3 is CASSTSSGSPFGELFF.